This T cell receptor (beta chain) was identified in a study of CD8 T cells in Susac syndrome. Reverse transcription of roughly 0.45 to 1 ug RNA used random hexamers. Amplification of TCR beta CDR3 used immunoSEQ multiplex PCR across 54 Vbeta and 13 Jbeta. TCRdb analysed the immunoSEQ multiplex PCR reads with MiXCR anew, one entry per CDR3 protein. The table records about 120,000 distinct CDR3 sequences, less than 95% of them present only once. The CDR3 loop spans 13 amino acids. Per germline, CDR1 SGHRS and CDR2 YFSETQ. Trimming cost V 0 bases and J 2 bases, with 6 bases left between them. From blood CD8+ and CD4+ T cells, the TCR beta chain was sequenced.

This rearrangement joins TRBV5-1 to TRBJ2-7; no clear D gene. Sample: CD4+ T cells from PBMCs. The clonotype was recovered from a human donor in good health. The CDR3 loop reads CASSLASTYEQYF. In DNA form, the CDR3 reads TGCGCCAGCAGCTTGGCCTCAACCTACGAGCAGTACTTC.